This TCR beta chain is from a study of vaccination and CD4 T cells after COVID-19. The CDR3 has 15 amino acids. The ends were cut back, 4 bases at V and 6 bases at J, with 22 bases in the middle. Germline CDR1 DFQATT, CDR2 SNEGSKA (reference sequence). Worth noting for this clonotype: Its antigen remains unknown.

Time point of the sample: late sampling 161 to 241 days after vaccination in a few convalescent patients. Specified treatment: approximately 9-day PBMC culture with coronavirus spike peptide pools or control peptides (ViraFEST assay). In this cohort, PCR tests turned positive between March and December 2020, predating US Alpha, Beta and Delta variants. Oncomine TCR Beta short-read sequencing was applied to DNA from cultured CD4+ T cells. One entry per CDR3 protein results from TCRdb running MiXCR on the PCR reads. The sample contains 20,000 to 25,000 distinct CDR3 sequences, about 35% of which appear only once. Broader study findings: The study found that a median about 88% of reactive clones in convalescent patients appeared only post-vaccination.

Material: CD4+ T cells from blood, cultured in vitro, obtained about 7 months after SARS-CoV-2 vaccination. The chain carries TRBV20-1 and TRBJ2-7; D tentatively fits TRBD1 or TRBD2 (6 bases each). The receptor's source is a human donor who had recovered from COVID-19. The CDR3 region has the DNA TGCAGTGCTAATGACAGGAGGGCCGAATACGGCGAGCAGTACTTC. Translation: CSANDRRAEYGEQYF.